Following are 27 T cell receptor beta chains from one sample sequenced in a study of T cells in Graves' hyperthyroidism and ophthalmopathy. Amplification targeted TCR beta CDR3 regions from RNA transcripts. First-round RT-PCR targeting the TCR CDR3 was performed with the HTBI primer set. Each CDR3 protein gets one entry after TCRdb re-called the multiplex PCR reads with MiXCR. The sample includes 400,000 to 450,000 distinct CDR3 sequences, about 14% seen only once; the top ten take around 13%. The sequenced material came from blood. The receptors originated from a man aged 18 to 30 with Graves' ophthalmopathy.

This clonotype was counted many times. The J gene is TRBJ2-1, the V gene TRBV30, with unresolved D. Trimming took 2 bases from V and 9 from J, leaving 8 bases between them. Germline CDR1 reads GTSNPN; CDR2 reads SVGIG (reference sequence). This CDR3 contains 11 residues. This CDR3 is CAWSRLTEQFF. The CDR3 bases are TGTGCCTGGAGTAGGCTGACTGAGCAGTTCTTC.

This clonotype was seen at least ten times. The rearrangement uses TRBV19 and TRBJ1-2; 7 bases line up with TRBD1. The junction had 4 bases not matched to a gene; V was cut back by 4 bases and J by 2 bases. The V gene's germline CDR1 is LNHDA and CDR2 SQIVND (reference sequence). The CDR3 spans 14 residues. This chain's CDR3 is CASSSPGQNYGYTF. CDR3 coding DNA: TGTGCCAGTAGTAGCCCGGGACAGAACTATGGCTACACCTTC.

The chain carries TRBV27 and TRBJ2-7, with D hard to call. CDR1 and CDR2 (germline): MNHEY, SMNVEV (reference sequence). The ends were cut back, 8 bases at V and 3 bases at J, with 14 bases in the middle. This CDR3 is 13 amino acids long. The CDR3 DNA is TGTGCCAGCGCATTGCGTACTGACTACGAGCAGTACTTC. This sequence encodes CASALRTDYEQYF.

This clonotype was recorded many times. The CDR3 here is CASRPQGSGNTIYF. CDR3 in DNA: TGTGCCAGCAGGCCTCAGGGCTCTGGAAACACCATATATTTT. The rearrangement joins TRBV12-3 or TRBV12-4 to TRBJ1-3; D is possibly TRBD1 (5 bases). The CDR3 loop spans 14 amino acids. V lost 6 bases, J lost 0 bases, and 9 bases lay in between.

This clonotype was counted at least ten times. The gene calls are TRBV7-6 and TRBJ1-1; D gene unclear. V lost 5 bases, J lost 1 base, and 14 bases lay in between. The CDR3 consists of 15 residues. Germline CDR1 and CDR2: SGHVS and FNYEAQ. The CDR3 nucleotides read TGTGCCAGCAGCCGAAGCCCGTTGGGGAACACTGAAGCTTTCTTT. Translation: CASSRSPLGNTEAFF.

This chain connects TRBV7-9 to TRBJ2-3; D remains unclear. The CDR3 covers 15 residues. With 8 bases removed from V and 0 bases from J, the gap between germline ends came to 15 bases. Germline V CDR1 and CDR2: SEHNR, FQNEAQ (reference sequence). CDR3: CASPPRVGSTDTQYF. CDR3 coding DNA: TGTGCCAGCCCCCCTAGGGTCGGGAGCACAGATACGCAGTATTTT.

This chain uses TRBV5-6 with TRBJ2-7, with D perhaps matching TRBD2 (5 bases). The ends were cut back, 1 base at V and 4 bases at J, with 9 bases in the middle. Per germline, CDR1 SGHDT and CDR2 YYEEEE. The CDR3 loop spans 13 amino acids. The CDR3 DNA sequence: TGTGCCAGCAGCTTGCATGGCGGGTACGAGCAGTACTTC. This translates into CASSLHGGYEQYF.

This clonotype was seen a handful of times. CDR3 sequence reads: CASSSMTTGYSGYTF. The CDR3 coding sequence is TGCGCCAGCAGCTCGATGACAACAGGGTACTCTGGCTACACCTTC. The rearrangement uses TRBV5-1 and TRBJ1-2; tentative D call: TRBD1 (6 bases). V shed 3 bases and J shed 7 bases, with 19 bases lying between them. This CDR3 region has 15 residues. Germline loops: CDR1 SGHRS, CDR2 YFSETQ.

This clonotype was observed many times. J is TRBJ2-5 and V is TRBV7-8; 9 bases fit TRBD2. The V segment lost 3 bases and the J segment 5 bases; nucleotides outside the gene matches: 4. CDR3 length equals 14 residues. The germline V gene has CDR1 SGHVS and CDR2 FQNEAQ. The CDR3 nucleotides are TGTGCCAGCAGCTTTCCTAGCGGGATGGAGACCCAGTACTTC. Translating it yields CASSFPSGMETQYF.

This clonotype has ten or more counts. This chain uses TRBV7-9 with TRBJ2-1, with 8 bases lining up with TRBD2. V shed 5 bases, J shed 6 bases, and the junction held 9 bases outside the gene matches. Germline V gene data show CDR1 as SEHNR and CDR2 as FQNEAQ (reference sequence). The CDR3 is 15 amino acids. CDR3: CASSPLAAPTNEQFF. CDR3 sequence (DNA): TGTGCCAGCAGCCCACTAGCGGCCCCTACCAATGAGCAGTTCTTC.

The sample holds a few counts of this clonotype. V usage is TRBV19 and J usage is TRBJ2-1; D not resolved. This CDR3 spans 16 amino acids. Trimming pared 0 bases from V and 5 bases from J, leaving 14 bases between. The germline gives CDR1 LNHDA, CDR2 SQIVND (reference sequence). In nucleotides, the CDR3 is TGTGCCAGTAGTATAGATCTTGGTCGTGGGGACAATGAGCAGTTCTTC. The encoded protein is CASSIDLGRGDNEQFF.

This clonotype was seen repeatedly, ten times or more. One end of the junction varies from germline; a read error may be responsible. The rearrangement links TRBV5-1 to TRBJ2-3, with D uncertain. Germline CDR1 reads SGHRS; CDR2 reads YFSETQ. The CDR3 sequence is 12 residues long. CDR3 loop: CASSLYTDTQYF. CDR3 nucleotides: TGTGCCAGCAGCTTATACACAGATACGCAGTATTTT.

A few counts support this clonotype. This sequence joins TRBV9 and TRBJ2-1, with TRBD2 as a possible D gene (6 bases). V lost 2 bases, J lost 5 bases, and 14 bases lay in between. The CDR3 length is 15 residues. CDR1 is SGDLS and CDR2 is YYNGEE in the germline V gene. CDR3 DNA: TGTGCCAGCAGCGTTCGGGGGAATAGTGACAATGAGCAGTTCTTC. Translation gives CASSVRGNSDNEQFF.

The CDR3 loop is CSAPSGRAEGYNEQFF. CDR3 sequence (DNA): TGCAGTGCTCCTAGCGGGAGGGCGGAAGGGTACAATGAGCAGTTCTTC. The rearrangement joins TRBV20-1 to TRBJ2-1; TRBD2 matches at 12 bases. V gave up 5 bases and J gave up 4 bases; unmatched junction bases: 9. Germline V CDR1 and CDR2: DFQATT, SNEGSKA (reference sequence). This CDR3 has 16 amino acids.

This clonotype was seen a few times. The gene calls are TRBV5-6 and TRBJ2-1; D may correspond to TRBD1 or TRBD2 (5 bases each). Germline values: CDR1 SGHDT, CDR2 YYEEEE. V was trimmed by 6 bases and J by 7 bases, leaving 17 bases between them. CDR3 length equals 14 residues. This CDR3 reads CASTKLRGRNEQFF. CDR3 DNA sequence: TGTGCCAGCACCAAATTGAGGGGTAGAAATGAGCAGTTCTTC.

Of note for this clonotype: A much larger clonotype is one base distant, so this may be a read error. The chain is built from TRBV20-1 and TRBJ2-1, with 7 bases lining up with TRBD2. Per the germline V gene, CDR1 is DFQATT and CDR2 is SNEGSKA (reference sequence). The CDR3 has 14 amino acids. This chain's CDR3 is CSAKGSGTYNGQFF. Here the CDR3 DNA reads TGCAGTGCTAAGGGCAGCGGGACCTACAATGGGCAGTTCTTC.

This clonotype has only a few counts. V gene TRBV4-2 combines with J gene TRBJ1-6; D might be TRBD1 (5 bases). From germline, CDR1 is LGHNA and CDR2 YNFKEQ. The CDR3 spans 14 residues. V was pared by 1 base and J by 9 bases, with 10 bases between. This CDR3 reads CASSQGGDSSPLHF. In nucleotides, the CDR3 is TGTGCCAGCAGCCAAGGAGGGGATAGTTCACCCCTCCACTTT.

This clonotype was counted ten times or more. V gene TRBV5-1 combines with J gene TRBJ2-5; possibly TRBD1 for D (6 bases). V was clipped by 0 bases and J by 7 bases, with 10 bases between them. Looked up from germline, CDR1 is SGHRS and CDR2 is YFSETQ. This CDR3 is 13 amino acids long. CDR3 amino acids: CASSLGGLRTQYF. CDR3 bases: TGCGCCAGCAGCTTGGGGGGGCTGAGGACCCAGTACTTC.

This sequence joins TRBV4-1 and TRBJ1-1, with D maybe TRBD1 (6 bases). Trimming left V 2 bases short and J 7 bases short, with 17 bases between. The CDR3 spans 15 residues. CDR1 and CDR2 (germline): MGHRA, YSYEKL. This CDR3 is CASSQRGGPIDEAFF. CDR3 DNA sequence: TGCGCCAGCAGCCAACGAGGGGGACCTATCGATGAAGCTTTCTTT.

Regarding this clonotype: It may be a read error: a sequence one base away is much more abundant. The CDR3 sequence: CANTGRLADEVEQYF. In DNA form, the CDR3 reads TGTGCCAACACCGGGCGCCTAGCCGATGAGGTAGAGCAGTACTTC. The J gene is TRBJ2-7, the V gene TRBV18, with D possibly TRBD2 on 5 matching bases. Trimming left V 10 bases short and J 7 bases short, with 26 bases between. The CDR3 covers 15 residues. The germline V gene has CDR1 KGHSH and CDR2 LQKENI.

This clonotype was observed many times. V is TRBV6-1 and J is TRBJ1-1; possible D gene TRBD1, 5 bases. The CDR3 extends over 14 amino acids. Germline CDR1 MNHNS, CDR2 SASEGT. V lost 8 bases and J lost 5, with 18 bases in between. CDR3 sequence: CASHKGPLETEAFF. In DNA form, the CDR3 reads TGTGCCAGCCATAAGGGGCCCCTCGAAACTGAAGCTTTCTTT.

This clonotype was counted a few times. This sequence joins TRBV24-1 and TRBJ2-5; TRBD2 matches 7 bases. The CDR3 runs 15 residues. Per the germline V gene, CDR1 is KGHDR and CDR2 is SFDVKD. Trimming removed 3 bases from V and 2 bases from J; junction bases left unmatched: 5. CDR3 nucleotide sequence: TGTGCCACCAGTGATAGAGCGGGGATACAAGAGACCCAGTACTTC. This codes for CATSDRAGIQETQYF.

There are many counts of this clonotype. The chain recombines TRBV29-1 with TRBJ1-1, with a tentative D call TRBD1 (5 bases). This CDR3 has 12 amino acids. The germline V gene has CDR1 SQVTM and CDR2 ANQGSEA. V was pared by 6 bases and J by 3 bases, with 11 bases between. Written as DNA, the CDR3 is TGCAGCGTGGACAATCGGGACACTGAAGCTTTCTTT. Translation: CSVDNRDTEAFF.

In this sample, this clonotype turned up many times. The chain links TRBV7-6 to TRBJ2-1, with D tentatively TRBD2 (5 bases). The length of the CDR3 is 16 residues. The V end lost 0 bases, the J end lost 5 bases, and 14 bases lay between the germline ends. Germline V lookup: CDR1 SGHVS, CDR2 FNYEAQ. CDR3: CASSLAIRGSDNEQFF. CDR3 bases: TGTGCCAGCAGCTTAGCGATACGGGGTTCTGACAATGAGCAGTTCTTC.

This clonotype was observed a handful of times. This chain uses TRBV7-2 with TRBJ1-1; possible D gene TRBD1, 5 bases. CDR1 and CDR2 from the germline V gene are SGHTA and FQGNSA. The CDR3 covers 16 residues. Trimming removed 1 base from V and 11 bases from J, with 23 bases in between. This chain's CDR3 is CASSLDEGRRGFGAFF. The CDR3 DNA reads TGTGCCAGCAGCTTAGATGAGGGGCGGCGGGGTTTTGGCGCTTTCTTT.

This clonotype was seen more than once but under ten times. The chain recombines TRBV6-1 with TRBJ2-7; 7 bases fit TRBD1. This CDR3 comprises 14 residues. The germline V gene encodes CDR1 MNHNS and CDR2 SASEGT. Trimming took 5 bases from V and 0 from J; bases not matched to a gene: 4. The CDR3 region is CASSPDRYSYEQYF. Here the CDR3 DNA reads TGTGCCAGCAGTCCGGACAGGTACTCCTACGAGCAGTACTTC.

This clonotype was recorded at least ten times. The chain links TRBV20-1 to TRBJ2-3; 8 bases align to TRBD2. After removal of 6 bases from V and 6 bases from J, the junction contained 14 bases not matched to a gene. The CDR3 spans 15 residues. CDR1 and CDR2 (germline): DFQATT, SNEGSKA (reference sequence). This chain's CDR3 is CSAPGRAGGRDTQYF. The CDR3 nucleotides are TGCAGTGCCCCGGGGCGGGCGGGAGGTAGGGATACGCAGTATTTT.